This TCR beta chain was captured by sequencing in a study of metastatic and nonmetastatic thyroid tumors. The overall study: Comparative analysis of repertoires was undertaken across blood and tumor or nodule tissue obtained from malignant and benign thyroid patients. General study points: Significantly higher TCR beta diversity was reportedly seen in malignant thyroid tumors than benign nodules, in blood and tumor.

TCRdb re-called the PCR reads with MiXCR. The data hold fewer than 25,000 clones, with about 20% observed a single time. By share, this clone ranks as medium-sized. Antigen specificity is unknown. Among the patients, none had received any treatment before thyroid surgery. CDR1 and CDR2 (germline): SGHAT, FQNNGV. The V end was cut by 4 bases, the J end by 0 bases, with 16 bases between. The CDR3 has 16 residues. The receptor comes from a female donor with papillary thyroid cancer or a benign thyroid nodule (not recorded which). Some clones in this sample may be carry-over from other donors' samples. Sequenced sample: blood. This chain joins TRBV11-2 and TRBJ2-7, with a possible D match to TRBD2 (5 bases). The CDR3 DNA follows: TGTGCCAGCAGCTCGTGGGGAGCCGGCAACTCCTACGAGCAGTACTTC. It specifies CASSSWGAGNSYEQYF.